Presented here are 2 T cell receptor beta chains from one specimen sequenced in a study of T-cell memory formation after mild COVID-19. MiXCR, applied by TCRdb to the 5' RACE reads, yields one record per CDR3 protein. Among about 560,000 distinct CDR3 sequences listed, roughly 21% were seen once. Sequences were obtained from PBMCs or a T cell subset sorted from them (not recorded which). These receptors were obtained from an adult woman who had mild COVID-19 (a few samples of this study predate the infection). Cell type and time point are not known.

V usage is TRBV20-1 and J usage is TRBJ2-5; 9 nucleotides align to TRBD2. Per germline, CDR1 DFQATT and CDR2 SNEGSKA (reference sequence). V shed 6 bases and J 5 bases; nucleotides not matched to a gene: 10. The CDR3 has 14 amino acids. DNA of the CDR3: TGCAGTGCCCACCCCGGACTAGCGAGTGAGACCCAGTACTTC. Translated: CSAHPGLASETQYF.

This clonotype occurred a few times. The genes are TRBV4-3 and TRBJ2-7, with D hard to call. Germline V gene sequence: CDR1 LGHNA, CDR2 YSLEER. The CDR3 is 14 residues long. Trimming cost V 3 bases and J 3 bases, with 12 bases left between them. The CDR3 reads CASSQFDAHYEQYF. CDR3 DNA sequence: TGCGCCAGCAGCCAGTTTGACGCTCACTACGAGCAGTACTTC.